These 27 T cell receptor beta chains share one sample of origin, sequenced in a study of blood T cells in healthy people across ages (dated by TCRdb to between 2014 and 2017). Libraries were constructed by 5' RACE. TCRdb names Illumina HiSeq 2500 as the instrument used. A second roughly 6 to 12 cycle PCR used a sample-barcoded 5' primer and a J-beta primer mix. Using fastp at Q25 and MiXCR, TCRdb reprocessed the public reads and kept productive beta chains. Identical CDR3 proteins give one entry, which carries the most common genes and DNA. The sample table shows hundreds of thousands of distinct CDR3 sequences, and around 52% are seen once. The ten most abundant clones make up about 13% of the sample. The sequenced sample consisted of blood. The receptors were sampled from a woman of 80 years or more in good health.

The chain is built from TRBV2 and TRBJ1-2; D is unclear. The CDR3 has 13 residues. V gave up 7 bases and J gave up 1 base, with 10 bases separating them. Per the germline V gene, CDR1 is SNHLY and CDR2 is FYNNEI. CDR3 sequence: CASNYQVNYGYTF. The CDR3 nucleotides are TGTGCCAGCAATTACCAGGTTAACTATGGCTACACCTTC.

Comment on this clonotype: Its ends do not fully match the called genes, so a read error is possible. The rearrangement uses TRBV12-3 or TRBV12-4 and TRBJ2-3; 8 bases fit TRBD2. This CDR3 has 14 residues. CDR3: CASSFGGGGDAQYF. The CDR3 nucleotides read TGTGCCAGCAGTTTCGGGGGGGGCGGAGATGCGCAATATTTT.

V is TRBV25-1 and J is TRBJ1-6; D is unclear. Germline V gene data show CDR1 as MGHDK and CDR2 as SYGVNS. This CDR3 is 15 amino acids long. Trimming removed 4 bases at V and 7 bases at J, with 14 bases between. CDR3 coding DNA: TGTGCCAGCAGTGCCCCGGCGGCAGCGAATTCACCCCTCCACTTT. Its protein product is CASSAPAAANSPLHF.

This clonotype was recorded at least ten times. The chain has TRBV20-1 and TRBJ2-7, with 8 positions matching TRBD1. V lost 3 bases, J lost 1 base, and 11 bases stayed unmatched. Germline values: CDR1 DFQATT, CDR2 SNEGSKA (reference sequence). The CDR3 has 16 amino acids. The CDR3 here is CSASPPTGVRSYEQYF. DNA of the CDR3: TGCAGTGCTAGTCCTCCGACAGGGGTTCGATCCTACGAGCAGTACTTC.

V gene TRBV5-1 combines with J gene TRBJ2-7; 7 bases are a match to TRBD2. CDR3 length equals 15 residues. Germline assignment: CDR1 SGHRS and CDR2 YFSETQ. J lost 2 bases, V lost 1 base, and 6 bases had no gene match. CDR3: CASSLLGGTTYEQYF. The CDR3 DNA reads as TGCGCCAGCAGCTTGTTGGGAGGGACCACCTACGAGCAGTACTTC. The entire variable domain, with the rest obtained from reference TRBV5-1 and TRBJ2-7, is as follows: KAGVTQTPRYLIKTRGQQVTLSCSPISGHRSVSWYQQTPGQGLQFLFEYFSETQRNKGNFPGRFSGRQFSNSRSEMNVSTLELGDSALYLCASSLLGGTTYEQYFGPGTRLTVT.

This clonotype has just a few counts. The chain has TRBV2 and TRBJ1-1, with 7 bases fitting TRBD1. V lost 4 bases, J lost 1 base, and 9 bases stayed unmatched. This CDR3 is built from 16 residues. The V gene's germline CDR1 is SNHLY and CDR2 FYNNEI. CDR3 protein: CASSGDSFASNTEAFF. CDR3 DNA: TGTGCCAGCAGTGGGGACAGTTTCGCCTCGAACACTGAAGCTTTCTTT.

This clonotype was detected many times. V and J are TRBV20-1 and TRBJ1-4; no clear D gene. The CDR3 consists of 15 residues. Per germline, CDR1 DFQATT and CDR2 SNEGSKA (reference sequence). The ends were cut back, 2 bases at V and 0 bases at J, with 10 bases in the middle. CDR3 loop: CSARMGSTTNEKLFF. DNA of the CDR3: TGCAGTGCTAGAATGGGGAGCACAACTAATGAAAAACTGTTTTTT.

The gene calls are TRBV12-3 or TRBV12-4 and TRBJ1-2, with a possible D match to TRBD1 (6 bases). V lost 10 bases, J lost 7 bases, and 22 bases lay in between. This CDR3 has 14 residues. CDR3 residues: CANRENRAGGGYTF. Here the CDR3 DNA reads TGTGCCAACAGGGAAAACAGGGCCGGAGGTGGCTACACCTTC.

The chain has TRBV20-1 and TRBJ1-2; no definite D call. Germline V gene sequence: CDR1 DFQATT, CDR2 SNEGSKA (reference sequence). The ends were cut back, 2 bases at V and 8 bases at J, with 15 bases in the middle. The CDR3 runs 13 residues. The CDR3 reads CSARWGNRGGYTF. In nucleotides, the CDR3 is TGCAGTGCTAGATGGGGAAACCGTGGCGGCTACACCTTC.

This clonotype has only one observation. The V call is TRBV4-3, the J call TRBJ2-1; either TRBD1 or TRBD2 may supply D (5 bases each). Germline V gene sequence: CDR1 LGHNA, CDR2 YSLEER. Deletions cut 0 bases from V and 8 bases from J, with 17 bases between. The CDR3 contains 16 residues. The CDR3 DNA follows: TGCGCCAGCAGCCAAGATATGGCAGGGAGAGTGTATGAGCAGTTCTTC. It is translated as CASSQDMAGRVYEQFF.

This clonotype was found a few times. The chain uses TRBV20-1 and TRBJ2-5; possibly TRBD1 for D (5 bases). The V end lost 2 bases, the J end lost 3 bases, and 7 bases lay between the germline ends. This CDR3 has 12 residues. Looked up from germline, CDR1 is DFQATT and CDR2 is SNEGSKA (reference sequence). The CDR3 region is CSARQGEETQYF. The CDR3 DNA sequence: TGCAGTGCTAGACAGGGCGAAGAGACCCAGTACTTC.

Points on this clonotype: Just one base apart from a much larger clone, this may be a read error. This sequence joins TRBV20-1 and TRBJ2-5, with 7 bases aligning to TRBD1. This CDR3 spans 14 amino acids. Trimming removed 6 bases from V and 11 bases from J; junction bases left unmatched: 18. The germline V gene encodes CDR1 DFQATT and CDR2 SNEGSKA (reference sequence). The CDR3 coding sequence is TGCAGTGCCCGTCCAGTGGACAGGAGAACTGAGCAGTACTTC. It yields the protein CSARPVDRRTEQYF.

This chain connects TRBV20-1 to TRBJ2-5, with a possible D match to TRBD1 (6 bases). The CDR3 consists of 12 residues. Per the germline V gene, CDR1 is DFQATT and CDR2 is SNEGSKA (reference sequence). V was pared by 5 bases and J by 11 bases, with 18 bases between. The CDR3 DNA reads TGCAGTGCTCTACCTGGGACATTCGTGCAGTACTTC. Its protein product is CSALPGTFVQYF.

This chain links TRBV7-2 with TRBJ2-1, with D possibly TRBD2 on 6 matching bases. The CDR3 is 13 residues long. Germline CDR1 is SGHTA and CDR2 is FQGNSA. Trimming removed 5 bases at V and 5 bases at J, with 10 bases between. The CDR3 sequence is CASSPWTNNEQFF. The CDR3 region has the DNA TGTGCCAGCAGCCCTTGGACTAACAATGAGCAGTTCTTC.

Many counts were recorded for this clonotype. The genes are TRBV7-2 and TRBJ1-2; D unclear. CDR3 length equals 12 residues. Germline values: CDR1 SGHTA, CDR2 FQGNSA. V was pared by 0 bases and J by 7 bases, with 6 bases between. The CDR3 loop reads CASSLAGCGYTF. The CDR3 nucleotides are TGTGCCAGCAGCTTAGCAGGGTGTGGCTACACCTTC.

Ten or more counts support this clonotype. The gene calls are TRBV7-2 and TRBJ2-1, with TRBD1 identical over 9 bases. The junction had 2 bases not matched to a gene; V was cut back by 5 bases and J by 0 bases. The CDR3 consists of 15 residues. The germline gives CDR1 SGHTA, CDR2 FQGNSA. CDR3 bases: TGTGCCAGCAGCAAGGACAGGGGCTCCTACAATGAGCAGTTCTTC. Translating it yields CASSKDRGSYNEQFF.

The chain is built from TRBV30 and TRBJ2-7; D might be TRBD1 or TRBD2, each matching 5 bases. The CDR3 contains 16 residues. Germline V lookup: CDR1 GTSNPN, CDR2 SVGIG (reference sequence). The germline V and J ends were trimmed by 0 bases and 3 bases, with 18 bases remaining between them. The CDR3 DNA is TGTGCCTGGAGTGTATCCCGGGGACCTCCAAACTACGAGCAGTACTTC. It is translated as CAWSVSRGPPNYEQYF.

V gene TRBV10-3 combines with J gene TRBJ2-5; 9 bases agree with TRBD2. Germline trimming cut 3 bases from V and 3 bases from J; bases unmatched to any gene: 2. CDR3 size: 14 residues. Germline loops: CDR1 ENHRY, CDR2 SYGVKD. The CDR3 loop is CAISEERGEETQYF. In DNA, the CDR3 is TGTGCCATCAGTGAAGAGCGGGGGGAAGAGACCCAGTACTTC.

The table lists this clonotype with many counts. The chain joins TRBV12-3 or TRBV12-4 to TRBJ2-1; 9 bases are a match to TRBD2. This CDR3 is built from 15 residues. The V and J ends lost 6 bases and 5 bases, in that order; junction bases with no gene match: 8. The CDR3: CASSLGGGRDNEQFF. CDR3 nucleotides: TGTGCCAGCAGCCTCGGGGGCGGGAGGGACAATGAGCAGTTCTTC.

With respect to this clonotype: A single base separates this from a much larger clone, so it may be a read error. The rearrangement joins TRBV10-3 to TRBJ2-5; weak D call: TRBD1 (5 bases). CDR1 is ENHRY, CDR2 SYGVKD, per germline. The germline V and J ends were trimmed by 0 bases and 11 bases, with 10 bases remaining between them. This CDR3 comprises 12 residues. CDR3 sequence (DNA): TGTGCCATCAGTGAGTCGGACAATGAGCAGTACTTC. The encoded protein is CAISESDNEQYF.

The V call is TRBV5-1, the J call TRBJ2-5; 7 bases line up with TRBD1. From germline, CDR1 is SGHRS and CDR2 YFSETQ. With V trimmed by 2 bases and J by 1 base, 5 bases remained unmatched. There are 15 residues in the CDR3. Here the CDR3 reads CASSLTGAFQETQYF. The CDR3 region has the DNA TGCGCCAGCAGCTTAACAGGGGCATTCCAAGAGACCCAGTACTTC.

The chain uses TRBV12-3 or TRBV12-4 and TRBJ2-3; 8 bases fit TRBD2. V shed 6 bases and J 6 bases; nucleotides not matched to a gene: 5. This CDR3 comprises 13 residues. The CDR3 protein is CASSPGTRDTQYF. DNA for the CDR3: TGTGCCAGCAGCCCCGGGACTAGGGATACGCAGTATTTT.

This clonotype was observed a handful of times. With a much larger clone just one base away, this may be a read error. CDR3 sequence (DNA): TGTGCCAGCAGTTTATCCAATGAGCAGTACTTC. Translation: CASSLSNEQYF. This chain links TRBV28 with TRBJ2-5; D not resolved. The CDR3 totals 11 residues. Germline loops: CDR1 MDHEN, CDR2 SYDVKM. The ends were cut back, 1 base at V and 11 bases at J, with 8 bases in the middle.

The chain is built from TRBV2 and TRBJ2-1; D possibly corresponds to TRBD1 (6 bases). The CDR3 runs to 14 residues. CDR1 and CDR2 (germline): SNHLY, FYNNEI. Between the trimmed V and J ends, which lost 9 bases and 5 bases, there was a span of 17 bases. CDR3 sequence: CASPAGEMNNEQFF. The CDR3, as DNA: TGTGCCAGTCCCGCAGGGGAGATGAACAATGAGCAGTTCTTC.

The sample holds many counts of this clonotype. This chain uses TRBV20-1 with TRBJ2-3, with D possibly being TRBD1 (6 bases). Trimming removed 6 bases at V and 4 bases at J, with 17 bases between. The CDR3 sequence is 14 residues long. Germline V gene lookup returns CDR1 DFQATT and CDR2 SNEGSKA (reference sequence). The CDR3 is CSARRTAVSDTQYF. CDR3 DNA: TGCAGTGCCAGGAGGACAGCCGTGTCAGATACGCAGTATTTT.

The chain has TRBV7-2 and TRBJ1-4, with D perhaps matching TRBD1 (5 bases). The V end was cut by 4 bases, the J end by 9 bases, with 12 bases between. CDR3 length: 13 residues. CDR1 SGHTA and CDR2 FQGNSA come from the germline V gene. DNA for the CDR3: TGTGCCAGCAGCTCGGGACGGTTTCAAAAACTGTTTTTT. Encoded protein: CASSSGRFQKLFF.

This rearrangement joins TRBV20-1 to TRBJ2-5; TRBD2 matches at 8 bases. Germline CDR1 is DFQATT and CDR2 is SNEGSKA (reference sequence). This CDR3 comprises 13 residues. The J segment lost 5 bases and the V segment lost 7 bases, leaving 9 bases of the junction unmatched. The DNA for the CDR3 is TGCAGTGTAGGGACTAGAAGTCGCGAGACCCAGTACTTC. This codes for CSVGTRSRETQYF.